This TCR beta chain is from a study of radiotherapy plus CTLA-4 blockade in lung cancer. On the study more broadly: Disease control was seen in 30% to 35% of patients, objective responses in roughly 17%. General study findings and limits: After radiotherapy and ipilimumab, tumor-derived clones expanded in peripheral blood.

A word on this clone: The antigen is unknown.

Germline lookup yields CDR1 MGHDK and CDR2 SYGVNS. This CDR3 has 11 residues. Trimming shortened V by 11 bases and J by 4 bases, and 9 bases separated the two germline ends. The assay was immunoSEQ multiplex PCR, and TCRdb's table has in-frame clones only and misses some. The data hold about 48,000 clones, with less than 90% observed a single time. CTLA-4 blockade with ipilimumab, together with focal radiation, was given to patients with chemo-refractory metastatic non-small-cell lung cancer. The sequences come from peripheral blood, collected from a patient treated with radiotherapy plus ipilimumab. The clonotype comes from a human donor with non-small cell lung cancer that progressed on radiotherapy plus ipilimumab. Some clones in this sample may be carry-over from other donors' samples. The V gene is TRBV25-1, the J gene TRBJ2-1; D gene unclear. CDR3 nucleotides: TGTGCCTCGGAGAGTTACAATGAGCAGTTCTTC. Translated, it gives CASESYNEQFF.